The next 3 T cell receptor beta chains were all read from a single sample in a study of siplizumab effects on memory and regulatory T cells. Clones were read by immunoSEQ multiplex PCR, and TCRdb kept only the in-frame ones, dropping some. This table has tens of thousands of clones, just under 95% appearing once. The sequenced sample consisted of CD8+ T cells sorted from blood. Receptors were obtained from a human donor in good health.

The chain employs TRBV4-1 and TRBJ2-3; no definite D call. V was pared by 0 bases and J by 5 bases, with 3 bases between. Germline CDR1 is MGHRA and CDR2 is YSYEKL. This CDR3 contains 12 residues. The CDR3 here is CASSQDLDTQYF. In nucleotides, the CDR3 is TGCGCCAGCAGCCAAGATCTAGATACGCAGTATTTT.

The CDR3 loop is CASSPGGQGPNTEAFF. DNA of the CDR3: TGTGCCAGCAGCCCCGGGGGTCAGGGGCCGAACACTGAAGCTTTCTTT. The chain uses TRBV4-2 and TRBJ1-1; TRBD1 is a possible D gene (6 bases). Trimming cost V 4 bases and J 1 base, with 16 bases left between them. This CDR3 has 16 residues. Germline V CDR1 and CDR2: LGHNA, YNFKEQ.

This clone showed up just once. The gene calls are TRBV27 and TRBJ2-6; D is ambiguous. The CDR3 is made up of 16 amino acids. Between the trimmed V and J ends, which lost 2 bases and 1 base, there was a span of 9 bases. Germline CDR1 reads MNHEY; CDR2 reads SMNVEV (reference sequence). The CDR3, as DNA: TGTGCCAGCAGTTTAGCCAGGCCTTCTGGGGCCAACGTCCTGACTTTC. Translating it yields CASSLARPSGANVLTF.